These T cell receptor beta chains were read from a single sample in a study of T cells in Graves' hyperthyroidism and ophthalmopathy. TCRdb independently ran MiXCR on the multiplex PCR reads; one entry per CDR3 protein. This table has around 570,000 distinct CDR3 sequences, just under 20% appearing once. The sample consisted of blood. All receptors derive from a middle-aged man with Graves' ophthalmopathy. The CDR3 runs from the conserved cysteine through the conserved F or W. Each record gives: J gene, clone size, V gene, D gene, CDR3 DNA, CDR3 protein. A D gene is named only where the DNA matches it firmly. Size tells how often a clone was seen (once, few, many) or the class of an expanded clone, and some rows leave it out.

J: TRBJ1-4
size: -
V: TRBV5-1
D: -
DNA: TGCGCCAGCAGCTTGGAATTTAATGAAAAACTGTATTTT
CDR3: CASSLEFNEKLYF

J: TRBJ2-1
size: -
V: TRBV6-1
D: TRBD1
DNA: TGTGCCAGCAGCACTACAGGGGGCTACAATGAGCAGTTCTTC
CDR3: CASSTTGGYNEQFF

J: TRBJ2-7
size: -
V: TRBV5-1
D: -
DNA: TGCGCCAGCAGCTTGGATCTCCTAACCGATACCTACGAGCAGTACTTC
CDR3: CASSLDLLTDTYEQYF

J: TRBJ1-1
size: many
V: TRBV20-1
D: -
DNA: TGCAGTGCTCCCCCTGCCACTGAAGCTTTCTTT
CDR3: CSAPPATEAFF

J: TRBJ2-1
size: -
V: TRBV2
D: TRBD2
DNA: TGTGCCAGCAGTGGGTCGGGACTAGCGGAAATCAATGAGCAGTTCTTC
CDR3: CASSGSGLAEINEQFF

J: TRBJ2-3
size: few
V: TRBV7-3
D: -
DNA: TGTGCCAGCAGCTTAACGATGGCAGATACGCAGTATTTT
CDR3: CASSLTMADTQYF

J: TRBJ2-3
size: -
V: TRBV29-1
D: -
DNA: TGCAGCGTTGCCCATCGGGAGAAGGTGACAGATACGCAGTATTTT
CDR3: CSVAHREKVTDTQYF

J: TRBJ2-7
size: many
V: TRBV5-1
D: -
DNA: TGCGCCAGCAGCCAGGAGGGCAGGGTTTCCTACGAGCAGTACTTC
CDR3: CASSQEGRVSYEQYF

J: TRBJ2-3
size: -
V: TRBV20-1
D: -
DNA: TGCAGTGATACGGGATTGAGCACAGATACGCAGTATTTT
CDR3: CSDTGLSTDTQYF

J: TRBJ2-1
size: many
V: TRBV20-1
D: TRBD2
DNA: TGCAGTGCTCCTCGACTAGCGGGAGGATCCAATGAGCAGTTCTTC
CDR3: CSAPRLAGGSNEQFF

J: TRBJ2-3
size: few
V: TRBV5-8
D: -
DNA: TGTGCCAGCAGCCCGCTGACGGGAGTACGAGATACGCAGTATTTT
CDR3: CASSPLTGVRDTQYF

J: TRBJ2-1
size: -
V: TRBV5-1
D: -
DNA: TGCGCCAGCAGCTTGGACCTACATGAGCAGTTCTTC
CDR3: CASSLDLHEQFF

J: TRBJ2-7
size: many
V: TRBV13
D: TRBD1
DNA: TGTGCCAGCAGCCCCCGGACAGGGATTAGCGAGCAGTACTTC
CDR3: CASSPRTGISEQYF

J: TRBJ2-5
size: few
V: TRBV6-2/TRBV6-3
D: TRBD2
DNA: TGTGCCAGCAGTTACTGGGTGGCTAGCGGGGCCCACGGAGAGACCCAGTACTTC
CDR3: CASSYWVASGAHGETQYF

J: TRBJ1-5
size: -
V: TRBV30
D: -
DNA: TGTGCCTGGACTAGGCAGGTCGATCAGCCCCAGCATTTT
CDR3: CAWTRQVDQPQHF

J: TRBJ2-7
size: -
V: TRBV6-1
D: -
DNA: TGTGCCAGCAGGCCCGGGCCCTGGGGAGGCGAGCAGTACTTC
CDR3: CASRPGPWGGEQYF

J: TRBJ1-3
size: few
V: TRBV27
D: -
DNA: TGTGCCAGCAGTCCAGGGGTCGGAAACACCATATATTTT
CDR3: CASSPGVGNTIYF

J: TRBJ1-2
size: many
V: TRBV7-2
D: TRBD1
DNA: TGTGCCAGCAGCTTAGCCTCCGGACAGGGACGGATGGGCTACACCTTC
CDR3: CASSLASGQGRMGYTF

J: TRBJ2-3
size: few
V: TRBV20-1
D: -
DNA: TGCAGTGCCCACGACCACGGGGGACGCACAGATACGCAGTATTTT
CDR3: CSAHDHGGRTDTQYF

J: TRBJ2-7
size: -
V: TRBV4-3
D: -
DNA: TGCGCCAGCAGCCAAGCCGCTTCAGGGGGGGTCTACGAGCAGTACTTC
CDR3: CASSQAASGGVYEQYF

J: TRBJ1-6
size: many
V: TRBV28
D: -
DNA: TGTGCCAGCAGGCGTCAGGGGCCCCATAATTCACCCCTCCACTTT
CDR3: CASRRQGPHNSPLHF

J: TRBJ2-5
size: -
V: TRBV30
D: -
DNA: TGTGCCTGGACAACTCAAGAGACCCAGTACTTC
CDR3: CAWTTQETQYF

J: TRBJ2-2
size: -
V: TRBV2
D: TRBD1
DNA: TGTGCCAGCAAAACAGGGGGCAGTGTCGGGGAGCTGTTTTTT
CDR3: CASKTGGSVGELFF

J: TRBJ1-1
size: many
V: TRBV3-1
D: TRBD1
DNA: TGTGCCAGCTCCCAGGGGGGGCGACGGGCTTTCTTT
CDR3: CASSQGGRRAFF

J: TRBJ1-1
size: many
V: TRBV18
D: -
DNA: TGTGCCAGCTCACGGGACATGGGAACGATTGAAGCTTTCTTT
CDR3: CASSRDMGTIEAFF

J: TRBJ1-1
size: many
V: TRBV7-9
D: -
DNA: TGTGCCAGCAGCTCCTACTCGACAGCTCCGAGCACTGAAGCTTTCTTT
CDR3: CASSSYSTAPSTEAFF

J: TRBJ2-2
size: -
V: TRBV20-1
D: -
DNA: TGCAGTGCTAGGGAGGACACCGGGGAGCTGTTTTTT
CDR3: CSAREDTGELFF

J: TRBJ1-6
size: -
V: TRBV19
D: TRBD1
DNA: TGTGCCAGTAGTGGAGAGACAGGGAATTCACCCCTCCACTTT
CDR3: CASSGETGNSPLHF

J: TRBJ2-7
size: many
V: TRBV2
D: -
DNA: TGTGCCAGCAGTGCTTACTCCTACGAGCAGTACTTC
CDR3: CASSAYSYEQYF

J: TRBJ2-4
size: -
V: TRBV30
D: TRBD1
DNA: TGTGCCTGGAGTGGGGGGACAGGGACCGTTCTAGCCAAAAACATTCAGTACTTC
CDR3: CAWSGGTGTVLAKNIQYF

J: TRBJ2-7
size: -
V: TRBV5-1
D: -
DNA: TGCGCCAGCAGCTTGGACCCCACGAGCGAGCAGTACTTC
CDR3: CASSLDPTSEQYF

J: TRBJ1-3
size: -
V: TRBV6-1
D: -
DNA: TGTGCCAGCAGTGTTGACACTGGAAACACCATATATTTT
CDR3: CASSVDTGNTIYF

J: TRBJ1-2
size: -
V: TRBV29-1
D: -
DNA: TGCAGCGTTGGAGGAATAGGTGGCTACACCTTC
CDR3: CSVGGIGGYTF

J: TRBJ2-7
size: many
V: TRBV6-1
D: TRBD2
DNA: TGTGCCAGCCGCCCCGAACTAGCGAGATACGAGCAGTACTTC
CDR3: CASRPELARYEQYF

J: TRBJ2-3
size: -
V: TRBV7-2
D: TRBD2
DNA: TGTGCCAGCGGAGCGGGAGGGCTGAATACGCAGTATTTT
CDR3: CASGAGGLNTQYF

J: TRBJ2-5
size: -
V: TRBV25-1
D: TRBD1
DNA: TGTGCCAGCAGTGAATGGGGACAGGGCGTTGGAGAGACCCAGTACTTC
CDR3: CASSEWGQGVGETQYF

J: TRBJ2-3
size: few
V: TRBV9
D: -
DNA: TGTGCCAGCAGCTCTCATAGGGTCGGCACAGATACGCAGTATTTT
CDR3: CASSSHRVGTDTQYF

J: TRBJ2-7
size: -
V: TRBV28
D: TRBD2
DNA: TGTGCCAGCAGTTTATGGGGTCTAGCGGGAGCTGGCGAGCAGTACTTC
CDR3: CASSLWGLAGAGEQYF

J: TRBJ1-5
size: few
V: TRBV9
D: TRBD1
DNA: TGTGCCAGCAGCGTTACATTCCGGGACAGGGTTTCTAATAGCAATCAGCCCCAGCATTTT
CDR3: CASSVTFRDRVSNSNQPQHF